Following are 14 T cell receptor beta chains from one sample sequenced in a study of CD8+CD57+ T cells in acquired aplastic anemia. Patients selected for sequencing had displayed CD8+CD57+ cell expansion by flow cytometry. TCR beta VDJ and CDR3 profiling used genomic DNA as template. Each CDR3 protein gets one entry after TCRdb re-called the reads with MiXCR. The sample holds some 140,000 distinct CDR3 sequences, roughly 49% seen once. Sample: sorted CD4+, CD8+, or CD8+CD57+ T cells (not recorded which) from PBMCs. All receptors derive from a human donor with aplastic anemia.

V gene TRBV7-9 combines with J gene TRBJ1-6; 11 bases are a match to TRBD1. CDR1 and CDR2 (germline): SEHNR, FQNEAQ (reference sequence). Unmatched junction bases numbered 4, after V lost 5 bases and J lost 10 bases. This CDR3 has 14 residues. DNA for the CDR3: TGTGCCAGCAGCCCCGGACAGGGGGCCTCACCCCTCCACTTT. Translated, it gives CASSPGQGASPLHF. Complete variable domain (other parts from reference TRBV7-9 and TRBJ1-6): DTGVSQNPRHKITKRGQNVTFRCDPISEHNRLYWYRQTLGQGPEFLTYFQNEAQLEKSRLLSDRFSAERPKGSFSTLEIQRTEQGDSAMYLCASSPGQGASPLHFGNGTRLTVT.

The J gene is TRBJ2-7, the V gene TRBV6-5; 9 bases line up with TRBD1. The CDR3 sequence is 15 residues long. CDR1 MNHEY and CDR2 SVGAGI come from the germline V gene. Trimming at V came to 2 bases and at J to 5 bases, leaving 7 bases not matched to a gene. The chain's CDR3 is CASSYAGTGLNEQYF. The CDR3 nucleotides are TGTGCCAGCAGTTACGCCGGGACAGGGTTAAACGAGCAGTACTTC.

The V gene is TRBV19, the J gene TRBJ2-3, with 11 nucleotides matching TRBD2. The germline gives CDR1 LNHDA, CDR2 SQIVND (reference sequence). This CDR3 spans 15 amino acids. V lost 6 bases and J lost 4; bases outside the gene matches: 6. The CDR3 DNA follows: TGTGCCAGTAGCGGAGTAGCGGGGGGGGCAGATACGCAGTATTTT. Its translation: CASSGVAGGADTQYF.

A word on this clonotype: The conserved phenylalanine or tryptophan is not found at the CDR3 terminus, so this likely reflects a read error. V and J are TRBV7-9 and TRBJ2-3; D remains unclear. This CDR3 region has 15 residues. The germline V gene encodes CDR1 SEHNR and CDR2 FQNEAQ (reference sequence). Trimming cost V 3 bases and J 2 bases, with 12 bases left between them. As DNA, the CDR3 is TGTGCCAGCAGCTTGACAAGGATACTCACAGATACGCAGTATATT. This translates into CASSLTRILTDTQYI.

This clonotype was seen more than once but under ten times. V is TRBV12-3 or TRBV12-4 and J is TRBJ1-1; D gene uncertain. Trimming left V 3 bases short and J 4 bases short, with 9 bases between. The CDR3 has 13 amino acids. CDR3 loop: CASSLRESTEAFF. In DNA form, the CDR3 reads TGTGCCAGCAGTTTGAGGGAGAGCACTGAAGCTTTCTTT.

The chain combines TRBV27 with TRBJ2-3; D uncertain. The CDR3 is made up of 12 amino acids. Looked up from germline, CDR1 is MNHEY and CDR2 is SMNVEV (reference sequence). V lost 10 bases, J lost 6 bases, and 14 bases lay in between. The CDR3 protein is CAISPVGDTQYF. In nucleotides, the CDR3 is TGTGCCATCTCCCCCGTCGGGGATACGCAGTATTTT.

This clonotype was seen more than once but under ten times. V is TRBV15 and J is TRBJ2-6; perhaps D is TRBD1 or TRBD2 (5 bases each). V was cut by 3 bases and J by 2 bases, with 14 bases left in between. CDR1 and CDR2 (germline): LNHNV, YYDKDF (reference sequence). CDR3 size: 17 residues. The CDR3 DNA reads TGTGCCACCAGCAGGAGAGGGGCTACCGCTGGGGCCAACGTCCTGACTTTC. Protein product: CATSRRGATAGANVLTF.

There are many counts of this clonotype. The chain is built from TRBV12-3 or TRBV12-4 and TRBJ1-1; D is undetermined. V gave up 6 bases and J gave up 6 bases, with 14 bases separating them. The CDR3 is 13 amino acids. The CDR3 DNA follows: TGTGCCAGCAGCATAACCGGGATCGCTGAAGCTTTCTTT. Translation gives CASSITGIAEAFF.

This clonotype was observed many times. The chain has TRBV7-9 and TRBJ1-2; D ambiguous. V lost 3 bases to trimming and J lost 0 bases, with 5 bases between them. CDR1 is SEHNR and CDR2 is FQNEAQ in the germline V gene (reference sequence). The CDR3 loop spans 13 amino acids. CDR3 sequence (DNA): TGTGCCAGCAGCTTGGCAGCTAACTATGGCTACACCTTC. Its translation: CASSLAANYGYTF.

With respect to this clonotype: A much larger clone lies one base from this, so it may be a read error. This chain connects TRBV19 to TRBJ2-1; TRBD2 agrees at 14 bases. The length of the CDR3 is 15 residues. Germline V gene data show CDR1 as LNHDA and CDR2 as SQIVND (reference sequence). CDR3 protein: CASSTTSGGANERFF. CDR3 DNA sequence: TGTGCCAGTAGTACGACTAGCGGGGGGGCCAATGAGCGGTTCTTC.

For this clonotype: One end of the junction does not line up with germline, which may come from a read error. The chain couples TRBV7-1 to TRBJ2-5, with TRBD2 matching 7 bases. TRBV7-1 carries the ORF label, with uncertain function. This CDR3 has 15 amino acids. DNA of the CDR3: TGTGCCAGCAGCTCGACTAGCAGTGAAGCGGAGACCCGGTACTTC. Translation gives CASSSTSSEAETRYF.

The table lists this clonotype with a count of one. V is TRBV10-3 and J is TRBJ2-5, with TRBD1 identical over 9 bases. Germline V CDR1 and CDR2: ENHRY, SYGVKD. Losses at the gene ends were 6 bases for V and 5 bases for J; bases not matched to a gene: 7. The CDR3 sequence is 14 residues long. CDR3 sequence (DNA): TGTGCCATCAGGGCGACAGGGGGAGGGGAGACCCAGTACTTC. Translating gives CAIRATGGGETQYF.

This rearrangement joins TRBV10-3 to TRBJ2-7, with D uncertain. CDR3 length equals 11 residues. Germline V gene data show CDR1 as ENHRY and CDR2 as SYGVKD. V was clipped by 2 bases and J by 3 bases, with 2 bases between them. The CDR3 DNA follows: TGTGCCATCAGTGAGAACTACGAGCAGTACTTC. Translation: CAISENYEQYF.

V gene TRBV12-3 or TRBV12-4 combines with J gene TRBJ2-7; TRBD1 matches 8 bases. V lost 6 bases and J lost 2; bases outside the gene matches: 6. The CDR3 extends over 14 amino acids. CDR3 amino acids: CASSRQGFAYEQYF. The CDR3 DNA follows: TGTGCCAGCAGCCGACAGGGGTTCGCCTACGAGCAGTACTTC.